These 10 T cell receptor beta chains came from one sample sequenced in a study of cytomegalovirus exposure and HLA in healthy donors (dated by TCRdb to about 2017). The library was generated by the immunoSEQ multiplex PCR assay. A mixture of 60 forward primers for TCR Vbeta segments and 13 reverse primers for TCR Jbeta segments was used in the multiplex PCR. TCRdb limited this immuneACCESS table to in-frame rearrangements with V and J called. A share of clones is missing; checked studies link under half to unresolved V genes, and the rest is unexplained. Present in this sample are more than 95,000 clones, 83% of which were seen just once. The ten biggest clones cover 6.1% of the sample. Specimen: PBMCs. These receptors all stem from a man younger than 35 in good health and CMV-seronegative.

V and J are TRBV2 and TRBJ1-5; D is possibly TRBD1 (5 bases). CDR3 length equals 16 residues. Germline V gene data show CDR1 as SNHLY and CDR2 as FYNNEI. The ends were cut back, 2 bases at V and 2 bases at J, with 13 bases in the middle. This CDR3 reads CASSEPGGVGNQPQHF. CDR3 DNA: TGTGCCAGCAGTGAACCGGGGGGAGTGGGCAATCAGCCCCAGCATTTT.

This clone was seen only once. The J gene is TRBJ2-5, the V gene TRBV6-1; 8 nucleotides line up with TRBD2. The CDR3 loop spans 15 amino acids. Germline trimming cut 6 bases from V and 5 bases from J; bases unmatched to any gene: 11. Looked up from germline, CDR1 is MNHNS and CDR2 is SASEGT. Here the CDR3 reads CASSAISGIGETQYF. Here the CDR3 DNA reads TGTGCCAGCAGCGCTATTAGCGGGATAGGGGAGACCCAGTACTTC.

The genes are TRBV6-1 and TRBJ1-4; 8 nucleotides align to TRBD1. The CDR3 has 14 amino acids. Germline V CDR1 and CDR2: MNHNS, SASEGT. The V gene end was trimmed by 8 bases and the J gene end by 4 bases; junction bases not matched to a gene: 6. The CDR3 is CASQRTGINEKLFF. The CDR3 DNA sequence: TGTGCCAGCCAACGGACAGGGATTAATGAAAAACTGTTTTTT.

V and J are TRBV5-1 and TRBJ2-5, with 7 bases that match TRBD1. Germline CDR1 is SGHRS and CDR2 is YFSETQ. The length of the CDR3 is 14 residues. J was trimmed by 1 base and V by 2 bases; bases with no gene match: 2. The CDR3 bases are TGCGCCAGCAGCTTCAGGACAGGCCAAGAGACCCAGTACTTC. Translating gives CASSFRTGQETQYF.

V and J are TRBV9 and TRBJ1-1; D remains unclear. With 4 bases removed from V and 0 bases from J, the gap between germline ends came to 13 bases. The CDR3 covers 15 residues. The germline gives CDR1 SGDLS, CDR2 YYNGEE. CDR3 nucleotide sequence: TGTGCCAGCAGCCCCGGTTGGGCCATGAACACTGAAGCTTTCTTT. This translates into CASSPGWAMNTEAFF.

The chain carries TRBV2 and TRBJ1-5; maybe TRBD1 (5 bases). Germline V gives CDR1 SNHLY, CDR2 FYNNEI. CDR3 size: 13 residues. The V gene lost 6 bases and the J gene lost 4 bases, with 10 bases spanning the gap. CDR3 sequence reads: CASSRDRNQPQHF. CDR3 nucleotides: TGTGCCAGCAGCAGGGATCGAAATCAGCCCCAGCATTTT.

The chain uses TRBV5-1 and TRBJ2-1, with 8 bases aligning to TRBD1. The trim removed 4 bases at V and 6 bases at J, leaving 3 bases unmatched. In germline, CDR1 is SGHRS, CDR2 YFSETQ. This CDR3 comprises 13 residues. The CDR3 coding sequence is TGCGCCAGCAGCCAGGACAGGGCCAATGAGCAGTTCTTC. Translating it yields CASSQDRANEQFF.

CDR3 sequence reads: CASSPHRDRVTTYSNQPQHF. CDR3 in DNA: TGTGCCAGCAGCCCCCACCGGGACAGGGTAACCACCTATAGCAATCAGCCCCAGCATTTT. J is TRBJ1-5 and V is TRBV11-3; 9 bases map to TRBD1. Trimming cost V 5 bases and J 0 bases; bases outside gene matches: 17. The CDR3 has 20 amino acids. From germline, CDR1 is SGHNT and CDR2 YENEEA.

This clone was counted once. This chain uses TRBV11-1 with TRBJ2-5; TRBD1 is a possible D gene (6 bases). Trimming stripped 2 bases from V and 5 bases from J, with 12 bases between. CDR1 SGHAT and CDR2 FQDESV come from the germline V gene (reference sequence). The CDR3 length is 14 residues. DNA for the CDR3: TGTGCCAGCAGCTTACAACAGGGTCTGGAGACCCAGTACTTC. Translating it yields CASSLQQGLETQYF.

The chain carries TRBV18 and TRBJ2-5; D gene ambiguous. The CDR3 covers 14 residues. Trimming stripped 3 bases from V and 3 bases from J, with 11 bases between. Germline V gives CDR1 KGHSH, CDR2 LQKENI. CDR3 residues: CASSPSDWEETQYF. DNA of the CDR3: TGTGCCAGCTCACCCTCCGACTGGGAAGAGACCCAGTACTTC.